This record covers a single TCR beta chain. Per germline, CDR1 MGHDK and CDR2 SYGVNS. Trimming left V 3 bases short and J 3 bases short, with 17 bases between. The CDR3 extends over 16 amino acids. These data come from a study of control samples from healthy donors and cancer patients. Sequencing used immunoSEQ multiplex PCR; TCRdb keeps in-frame clones, though not all of them. Among 150,000 to 200,000 clones listed, roughly 92% were seen once. The chain is built from TRBV25-1 and TRBJ1-2; D might be TRBD1 (5 bases). This receptor was obtained from a woman in her late teens or twenties in good health. Specimen: blood. This chain's CDR3 is CASSDPRGGIDYGYTF. CDR3 in DNA: TGTGCCAGCAGTGACCCTCGGGGGGGGATCGACTATGGCTACACCTTC.